One and the same sample provided the 27 T cell receptor beta chains below, sequenced in a study of cytomegalovirus exposure and HLA in healthy donors. The data were produced by immunoSEQ multiplex PCR, yet TCRdb's version contains in-frame clones alone and is incomplete. The table shows 60,000 to 90,000 clones, with approximately 86% occurring only once. Sequencing was done on a sample of PBMCs. The origin of the receptors is a man in his thirties or forties in good health and CMV-seronegative.

V is TRBV14 and J is TRBJ2-1; 7 bases line up with TRBD2. CDR1 and CDR2 from the germline V gene are SGHDN and FVKESK. The CDR3 sequence is 16 residues long. The J segment lost 3 bases and the V segment lost 4 bases, leaving 9 bases of the junction unmatched. CDR3 sequence: CASSPPRWEGYNEQFF. The CDR3 DNA is TGTGCCAGCAGCCCACCGAGGTGGGAGGGCTACAATGAGCAGTTCTTC.

The CDR3, as DNA: TGTGCCACCAGCAGAGTTATTACTGGGGCCAACGTCCTGACTTTC. Amino acid sequence: CATSRVITGANVLTF. The chain uses TRBV15 and TRBJ2-6, with D unclear. The germline V and J ends were trimmed by 1 base and 2 bases, with 6 bases remaining between them. Germline assignment: CDR1 LNHNV and CDR2 YYDKDF (reference sequence). The CDR3 is 15 residues long.

In nucleotides, the CDR3 is TGTGCCAGTAGTACGGCCGGGACAGCCAACACTGAAGCTTTCTTT. This sequence encodes CASSTAGTANTEAFF. The chain has TRBV19 and TRBJ1-1; 7 bases agree with TRBD1. CDR1 is LNHDA, CDR2 SQIVND, per germline (reference sequence). The CDR3 loop spans 15 amino acids. V lost 4 bases and J lost 2; bases outside the gene matches: 7.

The rearrangement links TRBV19 to TRBJ1-2; tentatively, D is TRBD1 (6 bases). V was trimmed by 5 bases and J by 6 bases, leaving 16 bases between them. This CDR3 comprises 14 residues. Germline-derived CDR1 and CDR2 are LNHDA and SQIVND (reference sequence). The CDR3 is CASSPWQGPHGYTF. CDR3 nucleotide sequence: TGTGCCAGTAGTCCCTGGCAGGGGCCCCATGGCTACACCTTC.

The chain is built from TRBV29-1 and TRBJ1-2; no clear D gene. Germline loops: CDR1 SQVTM, CDR2 ANQGSEA. The CDR3 loop spans 12 amino acids. V lost 0 bases to trimming and J lost 4 bases, with 6 bases between them. CDR3: CSVEDPVYGYTF. The DNA of the CDR3 is TGCAGCGTTGAAGATCCAGTCTATGGCTACACCTTC.

The chain recombines TRBV6-1 with TRBJ1-5; D not certain. Per the germline V gene, CDR1 is MNHNS and CDR2 is SASEGT. The CDR3 has 17 amino acids. V was trimmed by 4 bases and J by 1 base, leaving 17 bases between them. The CDR3 spells CASSAPGSGLSNQPQHF. The CDR3 bases are TGTGCCAGCAGTGCCCCGGGGAGCGGCTTGAGCAATCAGCCCCAGCATTTT.

The chain combines TRBV9 with TRBJ2-7; 10 bases are a match to TRBD1. This CDR3 is built from 15 residues. Germline V gene data show CDR1 as SGDLS and CDR2 as YYNGEE. The trim removed 1 base at V and 3 bases at J, leaving 4 bases unmatched. The CDR3 is CASSVRRDRGYEQYF. In DNA form, the CDR3 reads TGTGCCAGCAGCGTAAGGAGGGACAGGGGCTACGAGCAGTACTTC.

The J gene is TRBJ1-4, the V gene TRBV27, with D tentatively TRBD1 (6 bases). Germline-derived CDR1 and CDR2 are MNHEY and SMNVEV (reference sequence). The length of the CDR3 is 14 residues. V dropped 5 bases and J dropped 4 bases, with 11 bases sitting between them. The CDR3 DNA reads TGTGCCAGCAGTCCCAGACAGGTTAATGAAAAACTGTTTTTT. Protein product: CASSPRQVNEKLFF.

The chain joins TRBV2 to TRBJ1-2; 7 positions agree with TRBD1. Germline CDR1 is SNHLY and CDR2 is FYNNEI. The V gene end was trimmed by 5 bases and the J gene end by 2 bases; junction bases not matched to a gene: 11. The CDR3 runs to 16 residues. The chain's CDR3 is CASSRITQGINYGYTF. The CDR3 coding sequence is TGTGCCAGCAGTAGGATTACACAGGGGATCAACTATGGCTACACCTTC.

J is TRBJ1-5 and V is TRBV21-1. TRBV21-1 is a pseudogene segment. This CDR3 has 17 residues. CDR3 DNA sequence: TGTGCCAGCAGCTCCACCCCAGGGTCGGGAGGCAATCAGCCCCAGCATTTT. Encoded protein: CASSSTPGSGGNQPQHF.

The chain has TRBV6-5 and TRBJ1-2; 9 bases match TRBD1. The CDR3 is 16 amino acids. The trim removed 0 bases at V and 5 bases at J, leaving 7 bases unmatched. CDR1 MNHEY and CDR2 SVGAGI come from the germline V gene. The DNA of the CDR3 is TGTGCCAGCAGTTACTCATCGGACAGGGGTTCGTATGGCTACACCTTC. Translation gives CASSYSSDRGSYGYTF.

The rearrangement uses TRBV11-1 and TRBJ2-1; no clear D. This CDR3 spans 12 amino acids. Germline V gives CDR1 SGHAT, CDR2 FQDESV (reference sequence). The ends were cut back, 5 bases at V and 1 base at J, with 3 bases in the middle. The CDR3 protein is CASSLSYNEQFF. DNA for the CDR3: TGTGCCAGCAGCCTATCCTACAATGAGCAGTTCTTC.

The chain is built from TRBV5-1 and TRBJ2-6; no clear D. This CDR3 comprises 14 residues. V was trimmed by 0 bases and J by 4 bases, leaving 5 bases between them. Per germline, CDR1 SGHRS and CDR2 YFSETQ. In DNA form, the CDR3 reads TGCGCCAGCAGCTTGGAGAGGGGGGCCAACGTCCTGACTTTC. Its protein product is CASSLERGANVLTF.

The chain has TRBV10-3 and TRBJ1-2; 8 bases are a match to TRBD1. There are 15 residues in the CDR3. V lost 4 bases and J lost 0; bases outside the gene matches: 4. The germline CDR1 and CDR2 sequences are ENHRY and SYGVKD. The CDR3 loop reads CAISGWDRTNYGYTF. For the CDR3, the DNA is TGTGCCATCAGTGGCTGGGACAGGACTAACTATGGCTACACCTTC.

This chain uses TRBV7-3 with TRBJ2-5; possibly TRBD1 for D (6 bases). This CDR3 comprises 15 residues. CDR1 is SGHTA and CDR2 is FQGTGA in the germline V gene. Deletions cut 1 base from V and 5 bases from J, with 14 bases between. The CDR3 loop is CASSLNGGWGETQYF. The CDR3 DNA sequence: TGTGCCAGCAGCTTAAATGGGGGCTGGGGGGAGACCCAGTACTTC.

V and J are TRBV18 and TRBJ2-7; TRBD1 aligns across 7 bases. The CDR3 contains 14 residues. V gave up 5 bases and J gave up 3 bases; unmatched junction bases: 7. CDR1 KGHSH and CDR2 LQKENI come from the germline V gene. For the CDR3, the DNA is TGTGCCAGCTCATCCGGACAGGCCAACTACGAGCAGTACGTC. Amino acid sequence: CASSSGQANYEQYV.

The CDR3 here is CASSGAVFYILNTEAFF. CDR3 sequence (DNA): TGTGCCAGCAGTGGGGCAGTTTTTTATATACTGAACACTGAAGCTTTCTTT. The chain joins TRBV2 to TRBJ1-1; unclear D gene. The CDR3 totals 17 residues. V shed 4 bases and J shed 0 bases, with 18 bases lying between them. Germline values: CDR1 SNHLY, CDR2 FYNNEI.

This chain connects TRBV10-3 to TRBJ2-2, with TRBD1 identical over 7 bases. Germline V gives CDR1 ENHRY, CDR2 SYGVKD. The CDR3 loop spans 14 amino acids. The ends lost 7 bases at V and 6 bases at J; junction bases unmatched: 8. In DNA form, the CDR3 reads TGTGCCATCACCGACAGGGATAACGCCGGGGAGCTGTTTTTT. This encodes CAITDRDNAGELFF.

Here the CDR3 reads CASSAVAADGNYGYTF. CDR3 sequence (DNA): TGTGCCAGCAGCGCAGTTGCAGCCGACGGGAACTATGGCTACACCTTC. This chain joins TRBV5-6 and TRBJ1-2; D unclear. The CDR3 loop spans 16 amino acids. Trimming left V 4 bases short and J 2 bases short, with 18 bases between. Looked up from germline, CDR1 is SGHDT and CDR2 is YYEEEE.

The rearrangement uses TRBV2 and TRBJ1-5; D not certain. The V gene's germline CDR1 is SNHLY and CDR2 FYNNEI. V lost 8 bases, J lost 3 bases, and 35 bases lay in between. The CDR3 is made up of 21 amino acids. This chain's CDR3 is CASRSAALRTGTKSYNQPQHF. In nucleotides, the CDR3 is TGTGCCAGCCGATCCGCCGCCCTAAGGACGGGAACGAAATCCTACAATCAGCCCCAGCATTTT.

This clone was seen a few times. The genes are TRBV30 and TRBJ1-1; 8 nucleotides align to TRBD1. This CDR3 has 13 residues. Trimming took 4 bases from V and 4 from J; bases not matched to a gene: 5. The germline V gene has CDR1 GTSNPN and CDR2 SVGIG (reference sequence). The DNA for the CDR3 is TGTGCCTGGACCTGGGACAGGTCCACTGAAGCTTTCTTT. Translated: CAWTWDRSTEAFF.

V is TRBV5-8 and J is TRBJ2-1; tentatively, D is TRBD2 (5 bases). The germline V and J ends were trimmed by 3 bases and 10 bases, with 11 bases remaining between them. This CDR3 is 12 amino acids long. From germline, CDR1 is SGHTS and CDR2 YDEGEE. The CDR3 region is CASSSRTGEQFF. For the CDR3, the DNA is TGTGCCAGCAGCTCCCGAACGGGAGAGCAGTTCTTC.

Concerning this clone: This sample also contains other DNA sequences that code for the same CDR3. The chain carries TRBV27 and TRBJ2-1, with 10 positions matching TRBD2. The ends lost 5 bases at V and 2 bases at J; junction bases unmatched: 3. This CDR3 has 15 residues. The germline V gene has CDR1 MNHEY and CDR2 SMNVEV (reference sequence). The CDR3 DNA sequence: TGTGCCAGCAGTCTCGGACTAGCGGCCTACAATGAGCAGTTCTTC. This codes for CASSLGLAAYNEQFF.

The chain uses TRBV6-1 and TRBJ2-5; possible D gene TRBD2, 6 bases. Trimming took 5 bases from V and 4 from J, leaving 14 bases between them. The length of the CDR3 is 14 residues. Germline CDR1 MNHNS, CDR2 SASEGT. The CDR3 DNA sequence: TGTGCCAGCAGTAGCTGGGCCGGGGGAGAGACCCAGTACTTC. This gives the protein CASSSWAGGETQYF.

The chain combines TRBV7-2 with TRBJ2-5; D gene uncertain. The germline V and J ends were trimmed by 1 base and 5 bases, with 8 bases remaining between them. CDR1 and CDR2 from the germline V gene are SGHTA and FQGNSA. This CDR3 spans 13 amino acids. CDR3 bases: TGTGCCAGCAGCTTAGGGGTAGCTGAGACCCAGTACTTC. It yields the protein CASSLGVAETQYF.

This clone was recorded a few times. The chain carries TRBV2 and TRBJ1-5, with D maybe TRBD1 (5 bases). CDR3 size: 14 residues. CDR1 is SNHLY, CDR2 FYNNEI, per germline. V was cut by 3 bases and J by 5 bases, with 11 bases left in between. CDR3 loop: CASSDSGGHQPQHF. For the CDR3, the DNA is TGTGCCAGCAGTGACTCGGGGGGACATCAGCCCCAGCATTTT.

This chain joins TRBV13 and TRBJ1-2; D is ambiguous. The V end was cut by 2 bases, the J end by 8 bases, with 12 bases between. The CDR3 extends over 13 amino acids. Germline CDR1 is PRHDT and CDR2 is FYEKMQ (reference sequence). This chain's CDR3 is CASSLPGVGGYTF. In DNA form, the CDR3 reads TGTGCCAGCAGCTTACCCGGGGTCGGCGGCTACACCTTC.